This T cell receptor (beta chain) was observed in a study of T cells in Graves' hyperthyroidism and ophthalmopathy. The study enrolled patients aged 18 to 65 with newly diagnosed hyperthyroidism of under 2 months' duration. Diagnosis relied on clinical symptoms, serum thyroxine and TRAb, thyroid ultrasound and orbital computed tomography. This clonotype occurred many times. This CDR3 comprises 16 residues. The germline gives CDR1 LNHDA, CDR2 SQIVND (reference sequence). The V end lost 5 bases, the J end lost 1 base, and 16 bases lay between the germline ends. Authors of the study amplified TCR beta CDR3 regions from RNA transcripts. Primed by the HTBI set, a first-round RT-PCR was run on the TCR CDR3. MiXCR, applied by TCRdb to the multiplex PCR reads, yields one record per CDR3 protein. The sample holds approximately 400,000 distinct CDR3 sequences, around a sixth seen once.

This receptor was identified in a woman under 30 with Graves' hyperthyroidism. The J gene is TRBJ2-3, the V gene TRBV19, with D tentatively TRBD2 (6 bases). The sample was blood. CDR3 coding DNA: TGTGCCAGTAGTTCCCGGGACGGCGGGGGCACAGATACGCAGTATTTT. It specifies CASSSRDGGGTDTQYF.